The 16 T cell receptor beta chains below all came from one sample that was sequenced in a study of blood T cell repertoires in COVID-19. Measured with immunoSEQ multiplex PCR; TCRdb has only the in-frame clones, and not every one. The sample records about 56,000 clones, roughly nine tenths being singletons. Sequences were obtained from peripheral blood. The receptors were gathered from a woman aged 55-70 years with COVID-19, enrolled during active disease.

The gene calls are TRBV12-3 or TRBV12-4 and TRBJ2-1; 8 positions agree with TRBD2. CDR3 length equals 13 residues. J lost 10 bases, V lost 5 bases, and 7 bases had no gene match. For the CDR3, the DNA is TGTGCCAGCAGTACCCGGGAGGGACGGGAGCAGTTCTTC. Residues: CASSTREGREQFF.

The rearrangement links TRBV3-1 (or the pseudogene TRBV3-2) to TRBJ2-2; TRBD2 is a possible D gene (6 bases). Germline-derived CDR1 and CDR2 are LGHDT and YNNKEL (reference sequence). The CDR3 is 16 amino acids. V gave up 2 bases and J gave up 7 bases, with 17 bases separating them. For the CDR3, the DNA is TGTGCCAGCAGCCAAACACTATGGGGGGATGTCGGGGAGCTGTTTTTT. It codes for CASSQTLWGDVGELFF.

The CDR3 DNA reads TGCAGCGCCGCGGGGGACACGAACACTGAAGCTTTCTTT. Protein sequence: CSAAGDTNTEAFF. V usage is TRBV29-1 and J usage is TRBJ1-1; D possibly corresponds to TRBD1 (6 bases). The germline V and J ends were trimmed by 7 bases and 1 base, with 13 bases remaining between them. The CDR3 has 13 amino acids. Germline-derived CDR1 and CDR2 are SQVTM and ANQGSEA.

This chain links TRBV7-9 with TRBJ2-1; 7 nucleotides align to TRBD2. The ends lost 5 bases at V and 9 bases at J; junction bases unmatched: 7. Germline CDR1 and CDR2: SEHNR and FQNEAQ (reference sequence). The CDR3 sequence is 13 residues long. The CDR3 is CASSPRTRGEQFF. CDR3 nucleotides: TGTGCCAGCAGCCCTAGGACTAGGGGTGAGCAGTTCTTC.

The chain uses TRBV6-5 and TRBJ2-1, with D possibly matching TRBD1 (6 bases). The germline V gene has CDR1 MNHEY and CDR2 SVGAGI. V lost 7 bases and J lost 5, with 15 bases in between. The CDR3 has 14 amino acids. CDR3: CASTLTGQNNEQFF. CDR3 bases: TGTGCCAGCACTCTTACAGGACAGAACAATGAGCAGTTCTTC.

In this sample, this clone turned up a few times. This rearrangement joins TRBV4-3 to TRBJ2-7; D perhaps matches TRBD2 (7 bases). Per the germline V gene, CDR1 is LGHNA and CDR2 is YSLEER. V gave up 4 bases and J gave up 3 bases, with 16 bases separating them. The CDR3 totals 15 residues. The DNA for the CDR3 is TGCGCCAGCAGCCTCCAAAGGGAGGGGGTCTACGAGCAGTACTTC. This codes for CASSLQREGVYEQYF.

This chain uses TRBV3-1 (or the pseudogene TRBV3-2) with TRBJ2-1, with no clear D. Trimming removed 0 bases at V and 5 bases at J, with 8 bases between. This CDR3 is built from 14 residues. Germline assignment: CDR1 LGHDT and CDR2 YNNKEL (reference sequence). CDR3: CASSQDWANNEQFF. The CDR3 bases are TGTGCCAGCAGCCAAGATTGGGCTAACAATGAGCAGTTCTTC.

The chain combines TRBV5-1 with TRBJ2-7; 10 positions agree with TRBD2. The germline V gene encodes CDR1 SGHRS and CDR2 YFSETQ. J was trimmed by 2 bases and V by 4 bases; bases with no gene match: 9. The CDR3 is made up of 16 amino acids. As DNA, the CDR3 is TGCGCCAGCAGCGTTAAAGCGGGGGGGCACACCTACGAGCAGTACTTC. Encoded protein: CASSVKAGGHTYEQYF.

The chain has TRBV5-6 and TRBJ1-2, with unresolved D. V was trimmed by 4 bases and J by 4 bases, leaving 17 bases between them. The CDR3 runs 15 residues. CDR1 and CDR2 from the germline V gene are SGHDT and YYEEEE. CDR3 amino acids: CASSKRERAGYGYTF. Here the CDR3 DNA reads TGTGCCAGCAGCAAGAGAGAGAGGGCCGGCTATGGCTACACCTTC.

This sequence joins TRBV7-9 and TRBJ2-1; a weak D match, TRBD2 (5 bases). The germline V and J ends were trimmed by 2 bases and 10 bases, with 12 bases remaining between them. Germline loops: CDR1 SEHNR, CDR2 FQNEAQ (reference sequence). The CDR3 is made up of 13 amino acids. CDR3 sequence (DNA): TGTGCCAGCAGCTTACCCACGGGATACGAGCAGTTCTTC. It specifies CASSLPTGYEQFF.

This clone showed up just a few times. V usage is TRBV19 and J usage is TRBJ2-1, with 9 bases lining up with TRBD1. J was trimmed by 0 bases and V by 4 bases; bases with no gene match: 4. This CDR3 spans 16 amino acids. Germline lookup yields CDR1 LNHDA and CDR2 SQIVND (reference sequence). The CDR3 bases are TGTGCCAGTAGTACGACAGGGGGATACTCCTACAATGAGCAGTTCTTC. It specifies CASSTTGGYSYNEQFF.

This clone was seen only a few times. The chain has TRBV6-2 or TRBV6-3 and TRBJ2-3; 8 positions match TRBD1. In germline, CDR1 is MNHEY, CDR2 SVGEGT. J was trimmed by 2 bases and V by 4 bases; bases with no gene match: 5. The CDR3 is 15 residues long. Here the CDR3 reads CASSWTGHATDTQYF. The CDR3, as DNA: TGTGCCAGCAGTTGGACAGGGCACGCCACAGATACGCAGTATTTT.

The chain links TRBV19 to TRBJ1-1, with D perhaps matching TRBD1 (5 bases). Germline V gene data show CDR1 as LNHDA and CDR2 as SQIVND (reference sequence). V was cut by 3 bases and J by 8 bases, with 19 bases left in between. The CDR3 sequence is 15 residues long. The CDR3 sequence is CASSIGPPGRTEAFF. In nucleotides, the CDR3 is TGTGCCAGTAGTATTGGCCCTCCAGGGAGGACGGAAGCTTTCTTT.

CDR3 in amino acids: CATSRDLGGYEQYF. CDR3 DNA: TGTGCCACCAGCAGAGATTTGGGGGGATACGAGCAGTACTTC. The chain joins TRBV15 to TRBJ2-7; D possibly corresponds to TRBD2 (6 bases). The CDR3 runs 14 residues. CDR1 LNHNV and CDR2 YYDKDF come from the germline V gene (reference sequence). Trimming cost V 0 bases and J 4 bases, with 10 bases left between them.

In its sample, this clone was seen once. The V and J genes are TRBV5-6 and TRBJ2-1; 7 nucleotides line up with TRBD2. Trimming cost V 4 bases and J 3 bases; bases outside gene matches: 13. Germline-derived CDR1 and CDR2 are SGHDT and YYEEEE. The CDR3 runs 17 residues. The CDR3 loop reads CASSDDRTSVYYNEQFF. CDR3 nucleotides: TGTGCCAGCAGCGATGACCGTACTAGCGTATACTACAATGAGCAGTTCTTC. Supplemented by reference TRBV5-6 and TRBJ2-1, the full variable domain reads DAGVTQSPTHLIKTRGQQVTLRCSPKSGHDTVSWYQQALGQGPQFIFQYYEEEERQRGNFPDRFSGHQFPNYSSELNVNALLLGDSALYLCASSDDRTSVYYNEQFFGPGTRLTVL.

The CDR3 spells CSVGVSGNTIYF. The CDR3 DNA reads TGCAGCGTTGGAGTCTCTGGAAACACCATATATTTT. This sequence joins TRBV29-1 and TRBJ1-3; D gene uncertain. CDR3 length: 12 residues. Germline assignment: CDR1 SQVTM and CDR2 ANQGSEA. The V end lost 4 bases, the J end lost 0 bases, and 4 bases lay between the germline ends.